One sample yielded the 19 T cell receptor beta chains listed below, sequenced in a study of blood T cells in healthy people across ages. The authors ran a second PCR of about 6 to 11 cycles using a sample-barcoded 5' primer and a J-beta primer mix. Each CDR3 protein is one row after TCRdb ran MiXCR on the 5' RACE reads. The sample contains around 800,000 distinct CDR3 sequences, 20% to 30% of which appear only once. Another study also made use of these data, one on T cells of mothers and their children.

Sequencing input: blood. The receptors shown here come from a boy younger than 18 in good health.

This chain joins TRBV29-1 and TRBJ2-2, with 11 bases matching TRBD1. Germline V gene sequence: CDR1 SQVTM, CDR2 ANQGSEA. The CDR3 covers 16 residues. Trimming cost V 8 bases and J 4 bases; bases outside gene matches: 12. The CDR3: CSIAVGQGGITGELFF. The CDR3 nucleotides are TGCAGCATTGCTGTGGGACAGGGGGGTATCACCGGGGAGCTGTTTTTT.

V and J are TRBV7-9 and TRBJ2-1, with TRBD1 identical over 9 bases. The DNA end favors TRBJ2-7, so the J call may be wrong. CDR3 length equals 14 residues. The germline V gene encodes CDR1 SEHNR and CDR2 FQNEAQ (reference sequence). The CDR3 spells CASIPDRGDHEQYF. The CDR3 DNA reads TGTGCCAGCATCCCGGACAGGGGTGACCACGAGCAGTACTTC.

The chain combines TRBV7-3 with TRBJ1-6; TRBD1 might be the D (5 bases). CDR3 length equals 13 residues. CDR1 and CDR2 from the germline V gene are SGHTA and FQGTGA. Between the trimmed V and J ends, which lost 5 bases and 7 bases, there was a span of 9 bases. CDR3 in DNA: TGTGCCAGCAGCCTAAGACAGAATTCACCCCTCCACTTT. It encodes CASSLRQNSPLHF. The complete variable domain, with remaining parts taken from reference TRBV7-3 and TRBJ1-6, reads GAGVSQTPSNKVTEKGKYVELRCDPISGHTALYWYRQSLGQGPEFLIYFQGTGAADDSGLPNDRFFAVRPEGSVSTLKIQRTERGDSAVYLCASSLRQNSPLHFGNGTRLTVT.

The chain is built from TRBV5-1 and TRBJ2-5; tentatively, D is TRBD2 (6 bases). There are 16 residues in the CDR3. Trimming shortened V by 5 bases and J by 5 bases, and 22 bases separated the two germline ends. Germline V gives CDR1 SGHRS, CDR2 YFSETQ. The CDR3: CASSRIEPGGAETQYF. In nucleotides, the CDR3 is TGCGCCAGCAGTAGAATAGAGCCGGGCGGGGCCGAGACCCAGTACTTC.

The chain recombines TRBV20-1 with TRBJ2-7, with unresolved D. V lost 6 bases and J lost 3, with 12 bases in between. The CDR3 is made up of 12 amino acids. Germline V gene data show CDR1 as DFQATT and CDR2 as SNEGSKA (reference sequence). The CDR3 DNA follows: TGCAGTGCCCCGGGCCCCAGCTACGAGCAGTACTTC. This gives the protein CSAPGPSYEQYF.

For this clonotype: At one of its ends the junction is not consistent with the germline gene, which may arise from a read error. J is TRBJ2-1 and V is TRBV6-2 or TRBV6-3; 13 nucleotides align to TRBD2. This CDR3 has 16 residues. In germline, CDR1 is MNHEY, CDR2 SVGEGT. The CDR3 protein is CASIFRTSGGYNEQFF. The CDR3 nucleotides are TGTGCCAGCATCTTCCGGACTAGCGGGGGCTACAACGAGCAGTTCTTC.

This clonotype was observed a few times. CDR3 sequence reads: CASSRGRTVDTQYF. In DNA, the CDR3 is TGTGCCAGCAGCCGCGGACGGACGGTCGATACGCAGTATTTT. J is TRBJ2-3 and V is TRBV7-9; no clear D gene. The CDR3 extends over 14 amino acids. From germline, CDR1 is SEHNR and CDR2 FQNEAQ (reference sequence). The V end was cut by 5 bases, the J end by 6 bases, with 15 bases between. The whole variable domain, filled in from reference TRBV7-9 and TRBJ2-3, reads DTGVSQNPRHKITKRGQNVTFRCDPISEHNRLYWYRQTLGQGPEFLTYFQNEAQLEKSRLLSDRFSAERPKGSFSTLEIQRTEQGDSAMYLCASSRGRTVDTQYFGPGTRLTVL.

J is TRBJ2-7 and V is TRBV5-5, with 7 nucleotides matching TRBD2. Germline CDR1 SGHKS, CDR2 YYEKEE (reference sequence). Trimming at V came to 3 bases and at J to 1 base, leaving 7 bases not matched to a gene. There are 15 residues in the CDR3. The CDR3 is CASSWGLGRSYEQYF. DNA of the CDR3: TGTGCCAGCAGCTGGGGCCTCGGGAGGTCCTACGAGCAGTACTTC.

V usage is TRBV6-6 and J usage is TRBJ2-5; 10 bases are shared with TRBD2. The DNA matches TRBJ2-7 better at its end, which makes the J call doubtful. There are 15 residues in the CDR3. CDR1 is MNHNY and CDR2 is SVGAGI in the germline V gene (reference sequence). CDR3: CASRSGTSVSYEQYF. The CDR3 DNA is TGTGCCAGCAGATCCGGGACTAGCGTCTCCTACGAGCAGTACTTC.

The rearrangement joins TRBV28 to TRBJ2-4; D unclear. The CDR3 has 13 residues. Germline V lookup: CDR1 MDHEN, CDR2 SYDVKM. Trimming took off 5 bases at V and 6 bases at J, with 11 bases between the two ends. This CDR3 is CASSTWDLNIQYF. The CDR3 nucleotides are TGTGCCAGCAGTACATGGGATTTAAACATTCAGTACTTC.

This clonotype was counted a few times. V usage is TRBV6-1 and J usage is TRBJ2-4, with a weak D call TRBD2 (5 bases). CDR3 length equals 15 residues. The V end was cut by 0 bases, the J end by 0 bases, with 6 bases between. In germline, CDR1 is MNHNS, CDR2 SASEGT. The CDR3, as DNA: TGTGCCAGCAGTGAAGCGAGGGTAGCCAAAAACATTCAGTACTTC. Translated: CASSEARVAKNIQYF.

The chain carries TRBV29-1 and TRBJ2-7, with a tentative D call TRBD2 (5 bases). This CDR3 region has 10 residues. V gave up 5 bases and J gave up 5 bases, with 7 bases separating them. CDR1 is SQVTM and CDR2 is ANQGSEA in the germline V gene. The CDR3 region has the DNA TGCAGCGTTCTGACTAACGAGCAGTACTTC. This codes for CSVLTNEQYF.

This chain uses TRBV20-1 with TRBJ2-5; TRBD2 is a possible D gene (5 bases). Trimming took 6 bases from V and 4 from J, leaving 18 bases between them. The CDR3 loop spans 14 amino acids. Germline V gene lookup returns CDR1 DFQATT and CDR2 SNEGSKA (reference sequence). The CDR3 nucleotides are TGCAGTGCCCCCCGAGGGCAACAAGGAGAGACCCAGTACTTC. This sequence encodes CSAPRGQQGETQYF.

This clonotype was observed a handful of times. This rearrangement joins TRBV11-2 to TRBJ2-3; D is undetermined. Germline loops: CDR1 SGHAT, CDR2 FQNNGV. V lost 3 bases and J lost 1, with 5 bases in between. The CDR3 consists of 13 residues. This chain's CDR3 is CASSFYRTDTQYF. The CDR3 DNA follows: TGTGCCAGCAGCTTTTACCGCACAGATACGCAGTATTTT.

The V gene is TRBV13, the J gene TRBJ2-3, with 7 bases lining up with TRBD1. The CDR3 has 15 residues. With V trimmed by 5 bases and J by 1 base, 6 bases remained unmatched. The V gene's germline CDR1 is PRHDT and CDR2 FYEKMQ (reference sequence). The CDR3 loop reads CASSNRDSRTDTQYF. CDR3 in DNA: TGTGCCAGCAGCAACCGGGACAGTCGCACAGATACGCAGTATTTT.

This clonotype was seen a few times. The chain carries TRBV5-1 and TRBJ2-5, with a possible D match to TRBD2 (5 bases). This CDR3 comprises 15 residues. CDR1 and CDR2 from the germline V gene are SGHRS and YFSETQ. Trimming pared 4 bases from V and 1 base from J, leaving 14 bases between. The CDR3 nucleotides read TGCGCCAGCAGCACCCGGAGCGGACCCCAAGAGACCCAGTACTTC. As protein: CASSTRSGPQETQYF.

The chain is built from TRBV6-5 and TRBJ1-1; TRBD1 is a possible D gene (5 bases). The CDR3 runs 15 residues. Germline V gene lookup returns CDR1 MNHEY and CDR2 SVGAGI. V shed 0 bases and J shed 1 base, with 9 bases lying between them. The CDR3 coding sequence is TGTGCCAGCAGTTACTCGGGGGTCCCGAACACTGAAGCTTTCTTT. This sequence encodes CASSYSGVPNTEAFF.

The chain recombines TRBV12-3 or TRBV12-4 with TRBJ1-4; D remains unclear. This CDR3 region has 16 residues. The ends were cut back, 5 bases at V and 1 base at J, with 14 bases in the middle. The CDR3 DNA reads TGTGCCAGCAGTCGGGGTAGCCTTCTAACTAATGAAAAACTGTTTTTT. This sequence encodes CASSRGSLLTNEKLFF.

This clonotype was picked up a small number of times. The chain has TRBV12-3 or TRBV12-4 and TRBJ1-6; D may be TRBD1 (6 bases). The ends were cut back, 2 bases at V and 8 bases at J, with 10 bases in the middle. This CDR3 is 14 amino acids long. The CDR3 DNA reads TGTGCCAGCAGTTTAAGGGACACCGATTCACCCCTCCACTTT. Amino acids: CASSLRDTDSPLHF.